This T cell receptor beta chain was documented in a study of blood T cells in healthy people across ages. PCR was performed a second time for roughly 7 to 11 cycles using a sample-barcoded 5' primer and a J-beta primer mix. From the 5' RACE reads, TCRdb called clonotypes with MiXCR, one entry per CDR3 protein. The sample contains 700,000 to 800,000 distinct CDR3 sequences, approximately 39% of which appear only once. Trimming cost V 1 base and J 0 bases; bases outside gene matches: 7. This CDR3 region has 18 residues. Germline-derived CDR1 and CDR2 are SGHVS and FQNEAQ. The genes are TRBV7-8 and TRBJ2-7, with 12 bases that match TRBD2. Sequencing was done on a sample of blood. The receptor comes from a woman in her fifties or sixties in good health. In DNA form, the CDR3 reads TGTGCCAGCAGCTTAGGCACTAGCGGGGGGCCTCCCTCCTACGAGCAGTACTTC. It is translated as CASSLGTSGGPPSYEQYF. Complete variable domain (other parts from reference TRBV7-8 and TRBJ2-7): GAGVSQSPRYKVAKRGQDVALRCDPISGHVSLFWYQQALGQGPEFLTYFQNEAQLDKSGLPSDRFFAERPEGSVSTLKIQRTQQEDSAVYLCASSLGTSGGPPSYEQYFGPGTRLTVT.